The subject of this entry is one T cell receptor (beta chain). Its antigen is currently unknown. The data were obtained in a study of OX40 agonist ivuxolimab in advanced cancers. Study-wide context: Given to patients was ivuxolimab, an agonistic anti-OX40 (CD134) antibody. Subjects had a mean age of about 65 years, with a range of 23 to 79; more than 75% were male.

Sequencing used immunoSEQ multiplex PCR; TCRdb keeps in-frame clones, though not all of them. The sample yields under 90,000 clones, 90% seen once. The study, taken as a whole, reports: Expanded clones belonging to CD8+ T cells outnumbered, on average, those of CD4+. Both blood CD4+ and CD8+ T cells showed clonal growth by week 6 at 0.1 to 3.0 mg/kg.

The receptor comes from an adult with an advanced solid tumor such as melanoma, head and neck, liver or kidney cancer. Source: CD4+ or CD8+ T cells sorted from blood, taken in a trial of the OX40 agonist ivuxolimab.

The DNA of the CDR3 is TGTGCCAGTAGTCCTAGCGGTAACACCGGGGAGCTGTTTTTT. Its translation: CASSPSGNTGELFF. The chain recombines TRBV19 with TRBJ2-2; 7 bases match TRBD2. The CDR3 covers 14 residues. Germline loops: CDR1 LNHDA, CDR2 SQIVND (reference sequence). J was trimmed by 2 bases and V by 5 bases; bases with no gene match: 2.